The 18 T cell receptor beta chains in this list originate from one sample, sequenced in a study of shared clonotypes between healthy human individuals (dated by TCRdb to the early 2020s). The library was generated by the immunoSEQ multiplex PCR assay. TCRdb holds this immuneACCESS table with in-frame rearrangements only. Some clones are missing; in checked studies, unresolved V genes explain under half, and the rest has no known cause. Recorded for this sample are some 2 million clones; roughly 94% of them occurred a single time. Of the sample, more than 0.1% is held by the ten largest clones. Material: naive CD4+ T cells sorted from blood. The cell subset or site label for this specimen denotes: CD45RA+ positively selected. These receptors were obtained from a man aged 18 to 30 in good health.

The chain couples TRBV5-1 to TRBJ2-5, with 7 bases identical to TRBD1. This CDR3 is 15 amino acids long. Trimming removed 4 bases from V and 1 base from J; junction bases left unmatched: 7. Germline-derived CDR1 and CDR2 are SGHRS and YFSETQ. The CDR3 region is CASSPRGQLQETQYF. Here the CDR3 DNA reads TGCGCCAGCAGCCCCCGGGGACAGCTCCAAGAGACCCAGTACTTC.

This chain joins TRBV6-1 and TRBJ1-1; 9 positions match TRBD1. Germline lookup yields CDR1 MNHNS and CDR2 SASEGT. The ends lost 5 bases at V and 5 bases at J; junction bases unmatched: 6. The CDR3 length is 14 residues. The CDR3 region has the DNA TGTGCCAGCAGTTCACAGGGGGCCGGGACTGAAGCTTTCTTT. Protein product: CASSSQGAGTEAFF.

This chain uses TRBV5-6 with TRBJ2-7; D call uncertain. Between the trimmed V and J ends, which lost 7 bases and 1 base, there was a span of 12 bases. Germline V gene sequence: CDR1 SGHDT, CDR2 YYEEEE. This CDR3 is 13 amino acids long. The CDR3 sequence is CASYSWGSYEQYF. The CDR3 coding sequence is TGTGCCAGCTACTCCTGGGGTTCCTACGAGCAGTACTTC.

The V gene is TRBV11-2, the J gene TRBJ1-1; D possibly corresponds to TRBD1 (5 bases). This CDR3 is built from 13 residues. Per germline, CDR1 SGHAT and CDR2 FQNNGV. V lost 4 bases, J lost 2 bases, and 8 bases lay in between. Written as DNA, the CDR3 is TGTGCCAGCAGCTCACAGGCCAACACTGAAGCTTTCTTT. As protein: CASSSQANTEAFF.

V and J are TRBV11-2 and TRBJ1-2; TRBD1 might be the D (5 bases). V gave up 0 bases and J gave up 6 bases, with 14 bases separating them. The V gene's germline CDR1 is SGHAT and CDR2 FQNNGV. The CDR3 covers 15 residues. This CDR3 is CASSLDRPGPNGYTF. CDR3 DNA: TGTGCCAGCAGCTTAGATCGGCCGGGGCCGAATGGCTACACCTTC.

The genes are TRBV5-1 and TRBJ2-3, with D maybe TRBD2 (5 bases). Trimming removed 3 bases at V and 5 bases at J, with 16 bases between. Germline CDR1 and CDR2: SGHRS and YFSETQ. The CDR3 extends over 15 amino acids. In DNA, the CDR3 is TGCGCCAGCAGCTCAGGACTGATCGTCGGAGATACGCAGTATTTT. Protein sequence: CASSSGLIVGDTQYF.

The V and J genes are TRBV2 and TRBJ1-5; D unclear. CDR1 SNHLY and CDR2 FYNNEI come from the germline V gene. The CDR3 is 15 amino acids. The germline V and J ends were trimmed by 11 bases and 2 bases, with 19 bases remaining between them. The CDR3 DNA reads TGTGCCGGTTCTAGCTCTCAGGTGGGCAATCAGCCCCAGCATTTT. Protein: CAGSSSQVGNQPQHF.

The genes are TRBV11-2 and TRBJ2-2; TRBD2 aligns across 8 bases. Germline CDR1 reads SGHAT; CDR2 reads FQNNGV. The CDR3 runs to 15 residues. V lost 5 bases and J lost 0; bases outside the gene matches: 2. The chain's CDR3 is CASSPGGANTGELFF. The CDR3 DNA reads TGTGCCAGCAGCCCGGGGGGGGCGAACACCGGGGAGCTGTTTTTT.

This clone was found once. The rearrangement links TRBV12-5 to TRBJ2-5; D call uncertain. The CDR3 runs 15 residues. Germline-derived CDR1 and CDR2 are LGHNT and FRNRAP. V was shortened by 3 bases and J by 3 bases, with 14 bases between the two germline ends. The CDR3 DNA follows: TGTGCTAGTGGTTTCCGCTTCGGCGGAGAAGAGACCCAGTACTTC. Translated, it gives CASGFRFGGEETQYF.

The V and J genes are TRBV4-2 and TRBJ2-3; 7 nucleotides align to TRBD2. The CDR3 is made up of 15 amino acids. Trimming took 4 bases from V and 2 from J; bases not matched to a gene: 6. Germline CDR1 reads LGHNA; CDR2 reads YNFKEQ. The CDR3 sequence: CASSPSGGTTDTQYF. The CDR3 region has the DNA TGTGCCAGCAGCCCGTCCGGGGGGACCACAGATACGCAGTATTTT.

The chain has TRBV18 and TRBJ1-1; weak D call: TRBD1 (5 bases). The ends were cut back, 8 bases at V and 1 base at J, with 11 bases in the middle. CDR1 and CDR2 (germline): KGHSH, LQKENI. The CDR3 spans 13 residues. CDR3 in amino acids: CASGGQQNTEAFF. CDR3 nucleotides: TGTGCCAGCGGAGGACAACAGAACACTGAAGCTTTCTTT.

This chain uses TRBV18 with TRBJ1-4, with D possibly matching TRBD1 (5 bases). Per germline, CDR1 KGHSH and CDR2 LQKENI. V was trimmed by 2 bases and J by 8 bases, leaving 9 bases between them. This CDR3 comprises 13 residues. The CDR3 bases are TGTGCCAGCTCACCAGGGGCTGACGAAAAACTGTTTTTT. Protein: CASSPGADEKLFF.

V and J are TRBV7-9 and TRBJ2-1; 12 positions agree with TRBD2. Germline V CDR1 and CDR2: SEHNR, FQNEAQ (reference sequence). This CDR3 is built from 16 residues. J lost 5 bases, V lost 5 bases, and 7 bases had no gene match. CDR3 in amino acids: CASSHRTSGDNNEQFF. The CDR3 DNA reads as TGTGCCAGCAGCCATAGGACTAGCGGGGATAACAATGAGCAGTTCTTC.

The chain carries TRBV5-4 and TRBJ2-1, with D possibly matching TRBD1 (7 bases). Trimming stripped 4 bases from V and 3 bases from J, with 20 bases between. From germline, CDR1 is SGHNT and CDR2 YYREEE (reference sequence). The CDR3 is made up of 17 amino acids. The CDR3 here is CASSLGGGRGFYNEQFF. The CDR3 DNA follows: TGTGCCAGCAGCCTGGGGGGCGGCAGGGGGTTCTACAATGAGCAGTTCTTC.

V usage is TRBV5-1 and J usage is TRBJ2-4, with TRBD1 matching over 7 bases. V dropped 4 bases and J dropped 0; count of bases not matched to a gene: 7. CDR1 is SGHRS and CDR2 is YFSETQ in the germline V gene. The length of the CDR3 is 16 residues. CDR3: CASSQQTGLAKNIQYF. The DNA for the CDR3 is TGCGCCAGCAGCCAGCAGACAGGGCTAGCCAAAAACATTCAGTACTTC.

The CDR3 DNA follows: TGCGCCAGCAGCTTAGGCCAGGAGACCCCAAACTATGGCTACACCTTC. It specifies CASSLGQETPNYGYTF. The chain couples TRBV5-1 to TRBJ1-2; no definite D call. CDR1 and CDR2 from the germline V gene are SGHRS and YFSETQ. The V end lost 2 bases, the J end lost 2 bases, and 16 bases lay between the germline ends. The CDR3 is 16 residues long.

This clone was seen only once. The V call is TRBV6-1, the J call TRBJ1-1; D gene uncertain. The V end lost 8 bases, the J end lost 0 bases, and 10 bases lay between the germline ends. The CDR3 is 13 residues long. The germline V gene has CDR1 MNHNS and CDR2 SASEGT. Here the CDR3 DNA reads TGTGCCAGCCTCGGCGGGCTGAACACTGAAGCTTTCTTT. Translated, it gives CASLGGLNTEAFF.

V usage is TRBV6-6 and J usage is TRBJ2-5; D gene ambiguous. Trimming took off 6 bases at V and 4 bases at J, with 12 bases between the two ends. The CDR3 sequence is 13 residues long. CDR1 is MNHNY and CDR2 is SVGAGI in the germline V gene (reference sequence). The CDR3 loop reads CASSAPGRETQYF. CDR3 bases: TGTGCCAGCAGCGCCCCGGGTAGAGAGACCCAGTACTTC.